This TCR beta chain was sequenced for a study of blood T cells in healthy people across ages. This clonotype was seen ten or more times. Peripheral blood was drawn, around 9.4 milliliters per donor. Trimming removed 4 bases at V and 4 bases at J, with 12 bases between. The germline V gene has CDR1 SGHNT and CDR2 YYREEE (reference sequence). This CDR3 has 13 residues. Alongside a J-beta primer mix, a sample-barcoded 5' primer served in a second PCR lasting roughly 7 to 11 cycles. Using its own MiXCR run on the 5' RACE reads, TCRdb lists one record per CDR3 protein. The sample shows hundreds of thousands of distinct CDR3 sequences, 32% of them seen only once.

This sequence was found in a woman of 80 years or more in good health. This sequence joins TRBV5-4 and TRBJ2-7; perhaps TRBD2 as D (6 bases). The source material was blood. CDR3 nucleotide sequence: TGTGCCAGCAGCCGCACGGGGGTGTACGAGCAGTACTTC. Translated: CASSRTGVYEQYF.